This T cell receptor (beta chain) was obtained from a study of OX40 agonist ivuxolimab in advanced cancers. Study as a whole: The dose-escalation cohort was about 80% male, with a mean age of 60 years, ranging about 20 to 85.

TCRdb's table, derived via immunoSEQ multiplex PCR, lists solely in-frame clones and lacks some. The sample includes over 90,000 clones, roughly nine tenths seen only once; the top ten take roughly 5.5%. With respect to this clone: What it binds is not known.

Findings and limits, study-wide: At 0.1-3.0 mg/kg, partial responders had clonal expansion among the lowest observed.

Sequencing used CD4+ or CD8+ T cells sorted from blood, obtained in a trial of the OX40 agonist ivuxolimab. The TCR sequence derives from an adult with an advanced solid tumor such as melanoma, head and neck, liver or kidney cancer.

The CDR3 DNA is TGTGCCAGCAGTTCCGGGAACCCTGAGCCCCAGCATTTT. Translated, it gives CASSSGNPEPQHF. The rearrangement joins TRBV7-9 to TRBJ1-5; D uncertain. This CDR3 comprises 13 residues. The germline V gene encodes CDR1 SEHNR and CDR2 FQNEAQ (reference sequence). Trimming removed 6 bases from V and 8 bases from J, with 14 bases in between.